This T cell receptor beta chain was retrieved from a study of T-cell reconstitution after alpha-beta-depleted transplantation in children. Findings and limits, study-wide: For some patients, TCRbeta diversity was high at day 60 because of recipient T cells and thymic progenitors that survived. The study reportedly traced alpha-beta T cells about two months after transplant to several hundred expanded graft clones. A year post-transplant, T-cell counts and diversity derived mostly from newly produced T cells.

This clonotype has ten or more counts. Antigen unknown. Unique molecular identifiers were used in preparing the TCRbeta library. TCRdb used MiXCR to reprocess the PCR reads, holding one entry per CDR3 protein. The sample lists 73,000 or so distinct CDR3 sequences; just under 5% were seen once. The germline V gene has CDR1 SNHLY and CDR2 FYNNEI. V lost 11 bases and J lost 0, with 10 bases in between. This CDR3 region has 12 residues. This chain connects TRBV2 to TRBJ1-1; no reliable D call. Specimen: PBMCs, mostly from graft donor cells, collected 180 days after TCRalphabeta/CD19-depleted stem cell transplant. The sequence derives from a boy under two years old who had a stem cell transplant for acute myeloid leukemia, so the T cells may come from the graft donor. CDR3 sequence reads: CARHLMNTEAFF. CDR3 DNA: TGTGCCCGCCACCTCATGAACACTGAAGCTTTCTTT.